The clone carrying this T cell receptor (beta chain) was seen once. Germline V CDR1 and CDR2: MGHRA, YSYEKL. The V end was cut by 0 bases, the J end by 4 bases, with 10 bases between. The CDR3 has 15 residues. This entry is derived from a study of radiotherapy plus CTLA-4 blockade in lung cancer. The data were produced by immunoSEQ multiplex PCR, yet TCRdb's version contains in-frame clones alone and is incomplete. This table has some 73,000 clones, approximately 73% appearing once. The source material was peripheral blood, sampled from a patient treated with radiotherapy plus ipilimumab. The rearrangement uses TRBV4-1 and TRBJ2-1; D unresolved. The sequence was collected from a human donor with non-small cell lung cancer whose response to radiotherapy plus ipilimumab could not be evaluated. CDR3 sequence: CASSQDQLPYNEQFF. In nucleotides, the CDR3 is TGCGCCAGCAGCCAAGATCAACTACCTTACAATGAGCAGTTCTTC.